The clone carrying this T cell receptor beta chain has only a few counts. CDR3 length: 15 residues. CDR1 and CDR2 (germline): KGHSH, LQKENI. V shed 3 bases and J 3 bases; nucleotides not matched to a gene: 5. TCRdb itself ran the PCR reads through MiXCR, one entry per CDR3 protein. Of more than 450,000 distinct CDR3 sequences in the sample, about 25% were seen once. This sample was included in a study of molecular identifiers for immune sequencing clone quantification. Specimen: naive CD8+ T cells from blood, with Jurkat cell RNA spiked in. Subset noted: FACS-sorted CD8+CD4-CCR7+CD45RA+ naive T cells. This chain connects TRBV18 to TRBJ1-5; 7 bases map to TRBD1. This TCR came from a human donor in good health. Some libraries in this study had Jurkat cell RNA spiked in. This CDR3 reads CASSPGQIPNQPQHF. CDR3 nucleotides: TGTGCCAGCTCACCGGGACAGATTCCCAATCAGCCCCAGCATTTT.